A selection of T cell receptor beta chains follows, all from one sample in a study of CD8+ T cells in alopecia areata. Sequencing was performed with immunoSEQ multiplex PCR; in TCRdb, only in-frame clones are kept and a portion is missing. Among 190,000 or so clones listed, under 60% were seen once. Source: CD8+ T cells sorted from blood, taken at week 24, from a patient treated with tofacitinib. These receptors originate from a human donor with alopecia areata. CDR3s include the opening cysteine and the closing phenylalanine or tryptophan. A D gene is named only where the DNA matches it firmly. Clone size is shown for a subset of rows, as once, few, many or a class of expanded clone.

clone size	D gene	V gene	CDR3 length	J gene	CDR3 protein	CDR3 DNA
NA	NA	TRBV9	16	TRBJ2-6	CASSVGGLTGANVLTF	TGTGCCAGCAGCGTAGGTGGGCTAACTGGGGCCAACGTCCTGACTTTC
NA	NA	TRBV15	15	TRBJ2-7	CATSSPEQGSYEQYF	TGTGCCACCAGCAGCCCAGAGCAGGGCTCCTACGAGCAGTACTTC
NA	NA	TRBV7-9	18	TRBJ1-6	CASSLAWRASSYNSPLHF	TGTGCCAGCAGCTTAGCGTGGCGGGCGAGCTCCTATAATTCACCCCTCCACTTT
NA	NA	TRBV4-1	13	TRBJ1-5	CASSQDHAQPQHF	TGCGCCAGCAGCCAAGATCACGCTCAGCCCCAGCATTTT
once	TRBD2	TRBV11-2	16	TRBJ2-1	CASRPRTSGGGNEQFF	TGTGCCAGCAGACCCCGAACTAGCGGGGGGGGAAATGAGCAGTTCTTC
NA	TRBD1	TRBV11-2	14	TRBJ2-1	CASSPDRGYNEQFF	TGTGCCAGCAGCCCGGACAGGGGGTACAATGAGCAGTTCTTC
few	TRBD2	TRBV27	14	TRBJ2-7	CASSFSAGLYEQYF	TGTGCCAGCAGTTTTTCAGCGGGACTCTACGAGCAGTACTTC
NA	NA	TRBV5-1	13	TRBJ2-1	CASSPVSYNEQFF	TGCGCCAGCAGTCCAGTCTCCTACAATGAGCAGTTCTTC
few	NA	TRBV25-1	13	TRBJ1-2	CASSESRLYGYTF	TGTGCCAGCAGTGAAAGTAGACTCTATGGCTACACCTTC
NA	TRBD2	TRBV15	16	TRBJ2-1	CATSRDRRGRDNEQFF	TGTGCCACCAGCAGAGATAGGCGGGGGAGGGACAATGAGCAGTTCTTC
NA	NA	TRBV5-1	15	TRBJ1-2	CASRLWEERAYGYTF	TGCGCCAGCCGTCTTTGGGAGGAAAGAGCCTATGGCTACACCTTC
NA	TRBD1	TRBV5-1	14	TRBJ1-2	CASSFPGQGFGYTF	TGCGCCAGCAGCTTTCCGGGACAGGGGTTCGGCTACACCTTC
NA	TRBD2	TRBV27	15	TRBJ2-1	CATRLAGALTDEQFF	TGTGCCACCCGACTAGCGGGGGCCCTCACCGATGAGCAGTTCTTC
NA	NA	TRBV2	15	TRBJ1-1	CASSEARGLGTEAFF	TGTGCCAGCAGTGAAGCTCGAGGGCTGGGCACTGAAGCTTTCTTT
NA	TRBD2	TRBV5-1	15	TRBJ2-1	CASSGVGGWYNEQFF	TGCGCCAGCAGCGGCGTCGGGGGGTGGTACAATGAGCAGTTCTTC
NA	NA	TRBV27	15	TRBJ2-1	CASFSGTPPYNEQFF	TGTGCCAGCTTCTCCGGGACGCCGCCTTACAATGAGCAGTTCTTC
NA	TRBD1	TRBV4-1	16	TRBJ1-1	CASSQRTGGRNTEAFF	TGCGCCAGCAGCCAAAGGACAGGGGGCCGGAACACTGAAGCTTTCTTT
NA	NA	TRBV6-5	14	TRBJ2-3	CASSYDVRADTQYF	TGTGCCAGCAGTTATGACGTGAGGGCAGATACGCAGTATTTT
NA	NA	TRBV29-1	11	TRBJ2-7	CSVEDNYEQYF	TGCAGCGTTGAAGACAACTACGAGCAGTACTTC
few	NA	TRBV29-1	11	TRBJ1-1	CSVADNTEAFF	TGCAGCGTTGCGGATAACACTGAAGCTTTCTTT
NA	NA	TRBV29-1	13	TRBJ2-1	CSVVARVRNEQFF	TGCAGCGTTGTCGCCAGGGTGCGCAATGAGCAGTTCTTC